This T cell receptor (beta chain) emerged from a study of shared clonotypes between healthy human individuals. CD45RO-negative cells were positively selected for CCR7, leaving out terminally differentiated effector memory CD45RA+ cells. The material for each subset, its genomic DNA, was split evenly across several immunoSEQ plates. This table comes from immunoSEQ multiplex PCR, and its TCRdb copy is limited to in-frame clones, with some not included. This table holds approximately 2,200,000 clones, 90% to 95% found once. Sequenced input: naive CD8+ T cells from PBMCs. The TCR was taken from a man between 18 and 35 years old in good health. Some clones in this sample may be carry-over from other donors' samples.

CDR3 in DNA: TGTGCCAGCAGAGCAAGTGAGGGGTACGAGCAGTACTTC. The encoded protein is CASRASEGYEQYF. The rearrangement links TRBV28 to TRBJ2-7, with D possibly called TRBD1 or TRBD2 (5 bases each). V lost 6 bases to trimming and J lost 4 bases, with 13 bases between them. The CDR3 loop spans 13 amino acids. CDR1 is MDHEN, CDR2 SYDVKM, per germline.